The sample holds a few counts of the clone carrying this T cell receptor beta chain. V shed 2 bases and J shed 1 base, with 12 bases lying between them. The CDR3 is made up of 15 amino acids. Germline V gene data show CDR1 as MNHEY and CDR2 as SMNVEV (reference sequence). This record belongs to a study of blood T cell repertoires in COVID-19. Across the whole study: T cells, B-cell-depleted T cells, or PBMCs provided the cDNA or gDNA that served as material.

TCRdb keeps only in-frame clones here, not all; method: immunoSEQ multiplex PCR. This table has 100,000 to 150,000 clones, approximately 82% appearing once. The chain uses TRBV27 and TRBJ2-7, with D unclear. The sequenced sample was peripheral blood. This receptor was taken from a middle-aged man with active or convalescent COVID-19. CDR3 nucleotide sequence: TGTGCCAGCAGTTTACTACCTCAGGATTCCTACGAGCAGTACTTC. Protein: CASSLLPQDSYEQYF.